This TCR beta chain appears in the sequencing data of a study of blood T cell repertoires in COVID-19. With 2 bases clipped from V and 5 bases from J, the junction kept 2 bases outside the gene matches. The CDR3 is 14 amino acids. From germline, CDR1 is KGHDR and CDR2 SFDVKD. Per the original data handling: Estimates of nucleated cell counts were drawn from the amplification of reference gene primers. Assay used: immunoSEQ multiplex PCR; TCRdb lists only in-frame clones, some missing. The DNA was the basis for D and trimming; V, J and clone size are from that table. Of around 46,000 clones in the sample, about 76% were seen once.

Sequenced: peripheral blood. The receptor's source is a human donor with active or convalescent COVID-19. The donor label of this sample is uncertain. V and J are TRBV24-1 and TRBJ2-7, with 10 bases identical to TRBD1. The CDR3 spells CATSDWTGGNEQYF. CDR3 coding DNA: TGTGCCACCAGTGATTGGACAGGGGGGAACGAGCAGTACTTC.